This T cell receptor beta chain was captured in a study of blood T cell repertoires in COVID-19. Study at large: From the United States, Italy and Spain came samples of acute and convalescent COVID-19. The analysed material was cDNA or gDNA that came from T cells, B-cell-depleted T cells, or PBMCs.

The length of the CDR3 is 15 residues. The germline gives CDR1 LGHNA, CDR2 YSLEER. V was clipped by 3 bases and J by 0 bases, with 10 bases between them. Original data processing: By means of reference gene primer amplification, nucleated cell counts were estimated. Sequencing used immunoSEQ multiplex PCR; TCRdb keeps in-frame clones, though not all of them. From that table come the V and J calls and clone size; the DNA was used to work out D and trimming. This sample has around 130,000 clones, with 75% to 90% found just once. J is TRBJ2-3 and V is TRBV4-3; D unresolved. This clonotype was sampled from a human donor in a cohort sampled during active COVID-19. What was sequenced was peripheral blood. The CDR3 nucleotides read TGCGCCAGCAGCCATTATCTTACTAGCACAGATACGCAGTATTTT. Translated: CASSHYLTSTDTQYF.